The clone carrying this TCR beta chain is a singleton in its sample. Its antigen is not known. Per germline, CDR1 LNHDA and CDR2 SQIVND (reference sequence). The CDR3 consists of 15 residues. V shed 6 bases and J shed 4 bases, with 15 bases lying between them. The sample belongs to a study of cytomegalovirus exposure and HLA in healthy donors. General study findings and limits: Rarity marked most TCR sequences, yet some public TCRs occurred in many donors.

TCRdb's copy holds only in-frame clones and misses some; the assay was immunoSEQ multiplex PCR. Of about 140,000 clones in the sample, roughly nine tenths were seen once. The rearrangement uses TRBV19 and TRBJ2-2, with a tentative D call TRBD1 (6 bases). Sequences were obtained from PBMCs. This clonotype was sampled from a man between 18 and 29 years old in good health and CMV-seronegative. This chain's CDR3 is CASSPGPRGTGELFF. The CDR3 nucleotides read TGTGCCAGTAGCCCGGGACCCAGGGGCACCGGGGAGCTGTTTTTT.